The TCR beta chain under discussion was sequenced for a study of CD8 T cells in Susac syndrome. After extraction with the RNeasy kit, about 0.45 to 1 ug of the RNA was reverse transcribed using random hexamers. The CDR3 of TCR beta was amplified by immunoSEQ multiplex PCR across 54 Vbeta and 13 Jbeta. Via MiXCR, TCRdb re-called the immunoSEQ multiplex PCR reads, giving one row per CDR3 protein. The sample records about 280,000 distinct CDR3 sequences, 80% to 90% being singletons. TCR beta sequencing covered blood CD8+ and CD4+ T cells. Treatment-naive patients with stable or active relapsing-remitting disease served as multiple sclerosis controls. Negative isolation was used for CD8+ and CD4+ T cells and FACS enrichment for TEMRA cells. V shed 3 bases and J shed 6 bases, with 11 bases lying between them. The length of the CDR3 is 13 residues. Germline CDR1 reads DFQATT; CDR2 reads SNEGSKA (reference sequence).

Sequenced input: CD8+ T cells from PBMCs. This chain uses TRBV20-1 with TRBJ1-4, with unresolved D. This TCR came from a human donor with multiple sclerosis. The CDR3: CSASLTRDEKLFF. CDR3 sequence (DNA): TGCAGTGCTAGCCTGACCCGTGATGAAAAACTGTTTTTT.